Each of the 5 T cell receptor beta chains below was sequenced from the same sample in a study of cytomegalovirus exposure and HLA in healthy donors. With 60 Vbeta and 13 Jbeta primers, the PCR was carried out. Produced via immunoSEQ multiplex PCR; TCRdb's table is partial and in-frame only. The sample gives about 140,000 clones, approximately 79% of which show up once; 1.2% is in the top ten. The sequencing input was PBMCs. All receptors derive from a female donor in good health and CMV-seronegative.

The chain couples TRBV4-2 to TRBJ2-7; tentatively, D is TRBD1 (5 bases). CDR3 size: 14 residues. Trimming stripped 0 bases from V and 3 bases from J, with 9 bases between. Germline V CDR1 and CDR2: LGHNA, YNFKEQ. The CDR3 reads CASSQDVDSYEQYF. The CDR3 DNA reads TGTGCCAGCAGCCAAGACGTCGACAGCTACGAGCAGTACTTC.

J is TRBJ2-5 and V is TRBV19; D is ambiguous. The V end was cut by 3 bases, the J end by 1 base, with 6 bases between. This CDR3 has 13 amino acids. CDR1 and CDR2 (germline): LNHDA, SQIVND (reference sequence). As DNA, the CDR3 is TGTGCCAGTAGTATGGCCCTCCAAGAGACCCAGTACTTC. Its translation is CASSMALQETQYF.

Here the CDR3 reads CASRTATNLAKNIQYF. Written as DNA, the CDR3 is TGTGCCAGCAGGACCGCCACTAATCTAGCCAAAAACATTCAGTACTTC. The chain employs TRBV2 and TRBJ2-4; D remains ambiguous. The CDR3 is 16 residues long. CDR1 and CDR2 (germline): SNHLY, FYNNEI. Trimming removed 6 bases from V and 0 bases from J, with 15 bases in between.

The chain employs TRBV5-4 and TRBJ2-5; D gene ambiguous. Near its end, the DNA agrees better with TRBJ2-7, so the J call may be wrong. In germline, CDR1 is SGHNT, CDR2 YYREEE (reference sequence). This CDR3 has 14 amino acids. The CDR3 nucleotides are TGTGCCAGCAGCATTTCCGACGGGTTCTACGAGCAGTACTTC. It encodes CASSISDGFYEQYF.

The V and J genes are TRBV28 and TRBJ1-2, with TRBD1 as a possible D gene (5 bases). Trimming removed 5 bases from V and 3 bases from J, with 16 bases in between. Germline loops: CDR1 MDHEN, CDR2 SYDVKM. The CDR3 is 15 residues long. CDR3 nucleotide sequence: TGTGCCAGCAGTCCCTTGGCAACAGGATACTATGGCTACACCTTC. This sequence encodes CASSPLATGYYGYTF.